Listed below are T cell receptor beta chains from one sample, sequenced in a study of blood T cell repertoires in COVID-19. TCRdb's copy holds only in-frame clones and misses some; the assay was immunoSEQ multiplex PCR. The sample holds about 160,000 clones, 65% to 90% seen once. Sequences were obtained from peripheral blood. These receptors were obtained from a woman in her forties with COVID-19, enrolled during active disease. Both conserved end residues are part of each CDR3. D genes are given only for firm matches. Expanded clones get a size class; other rows say once, few or many, or leave the size out.

j_gene	d_gene	v_gene	abundance	CDR3aa	CDR3nt
TRBJ1-6	NA	TRBV11-1	NA	CASSFDWRNSPLHF	TGTGCCAGCAGCTTTGACTGGAGGAATTCACCCCTCCACTTT
TRBJ2-7	TRBD2	TRBV11-2	NA	CASSTTIKREWYEQYF	TGTGCCAGCAGCACCACCATAAAGCGGGAGTGGTACGAGCAGTACTTC
TRBJ1-6	NA	TRBV2	once	CASRYLGGNSPLHF	TGTGCCAGCAGATACTTAGGCGGAAATTCACCCCTCCACTTT
TRBJ2-3	NA	TRBV19	NA	CASSVGLNAGLDTQYF	TGTGCCAGTAGTGTCGGATTAAACGCGGGTCTAGATACGCAGTATTTT
TRBJ2-1	TRBD2	TRBV25-1	few	CASREREVNEQFF	TGTGCCAGCAGAGAGCGGGAGGTTAATGAGCAGTTCTTC
TRBJ2-5	TRBD1	TRBV11-2	NA	CASSLHVGTGALGTQYF	TGTGCCAGCAGCCTTCATGTTGGGACAGGGGCCCTCGGGACCCAGTACTTC
TRBJ2-1	NA	TRBV9	NA	CASSVASDNEQFF	TGTGCCAGCAGCGTAGCTAGCGACAATGAGCAGTTCTTC
TRBJ1-2	TRBD1	TRBV6-5	NA	CASRQGGGYTF	TGTGCCAGCAGACAGGGGGGAGGCTACACCTTC
TRBJ1-5	TRBD1	TRBV7-8	NA	CASSLGDRVGNQPQHF	TGTGCCAGCAGCTTAGGAGACAGGGTAGGCAATCAGCCCCAGCATTTT
TRBJ2-1	NA	TRBV14	NA	CASSPSRVVNREQFF	TGTGCCAGCAGCCCCTCACGGGTGGTAAACCGGGAGCAGTTCTTC
TRBJ2-7	TRBD1	TRBV18	NA	CASSQGQGYEQYF	TGTGCCAGCTCACAGGGACAGGGCTACGAGCAGTACTTC
TRBJ1-4	NA	TRBV7-9	NA	CASSLGTPPNEKLFF	TGTGCCAGCAGCTTAGGCACACCTCCGAATGAAAAACTGTTTTTT
TRBJ2-5	NA	TRBV5-1	NA	CASSNSGRETQYF	TGCGCCAGCAGCAATAGCGGACGAGAGACCCAGTACTTC
TRBJ2-1	NA	TRBV4-1	NA	CASSQGSRAAYNEQFF	TGCGCCAGCAGCCAAGGGTCGCGGGCTGCTTACAATGAGCAGTTCTTC
TRBJ2-1	NA	TRBV7-3	NA	CASSSNTGSNEQFF	TGTGCCAGCAGCTCAAACACGGGGTCCAATGAGCAGTTCTTC
TRBJ1-2	NA	TRBV3-1/TRBV3-2	NA	CASSQRTGNYGYTF	TGTGCCAGCAGCCAACGAACGGGAAACTATGGCTACACCTTC
TRBJ2-7	NA	TRBV27	NA	CASSRQAYQLPYF	TGTGCCAGCAGCAGACAGGCCTACCAACTTCCGTACTTC
TRBJ2-5	NA	TRBV2	NA	CASSDPGATQETQYF	TGTGCCAGCAGTGATCCAGGGGCGACCCAAGAGACCCAGTACTTC
TRBJ2-1	NA	TRBV25-1	once	CASRAGGLVEFF	TGTGCCAGCAGGGCTGGGGGGTTGGTGGAGTTCTTC
TRBJ2-1	NA	TRBV6-4	NA	CASSDWPASEYNEQFF	TGTGCCAGCAGTGACTGGCCGGCTAGCGAGTACAATGAGCAGTTCTTC
TRBJ2-1	TRBD1	TRBV4-2	NA	CASSQKWDSYNEQFF	TGTGCCAGCAGCCAAAAATGGGACAGTTACAATGAGCAGTTCTTC
TRBJ1-2	NA	TRBV6-5	few	CASSHTGNLNYGYTF	TGTGCCAGCAGCCATACAGGGAATCTTAACTATGGCTACACCTTC
TRBJ2-1	TRBD2	TRBV2	once	CASKLAGGPGNEQFF	TGTGCCAGCAAGCTAGCGGGAGGCCCTGGTAATGAGCAGTTCTTC
TRBJ2-1	TRBD2	TRBV20-1	NA	CSASRPWTGGPGTGGNEQFF	TGCAGTGCTAGTAGGCCTTGGACGGGAGGGCCGGGAACCGGTGGCAATGAGCAGTTCTTC
TRBJ2-2	TRBD1	TRBV5-6	NA	CASNRGLGELFF	TGTGCCAGCAACAGGGGGCTCGGGGAGCTGTTTTTT
TRBJ2-5	TRBD1	TRBV6-5	NA	CATTPTGSLETQYF	TGTGCCACCACACCGACAGGGTCCTTGGAGACCCAGTACTTC
TRBJ2-1	NA	TRBV21-1	NA	CASLESYNEQFF	TGTGCCAGCTTGGAGTCTTACAATGAGCAGTTCTTC
TRBJ2-6	NA	TRBV18	NA	CASSPLQVPGANVLTF	TGTGCCAGCTCACCCCTTCAGGTTCCTGGGGCCAACGTCCTGACTTTC